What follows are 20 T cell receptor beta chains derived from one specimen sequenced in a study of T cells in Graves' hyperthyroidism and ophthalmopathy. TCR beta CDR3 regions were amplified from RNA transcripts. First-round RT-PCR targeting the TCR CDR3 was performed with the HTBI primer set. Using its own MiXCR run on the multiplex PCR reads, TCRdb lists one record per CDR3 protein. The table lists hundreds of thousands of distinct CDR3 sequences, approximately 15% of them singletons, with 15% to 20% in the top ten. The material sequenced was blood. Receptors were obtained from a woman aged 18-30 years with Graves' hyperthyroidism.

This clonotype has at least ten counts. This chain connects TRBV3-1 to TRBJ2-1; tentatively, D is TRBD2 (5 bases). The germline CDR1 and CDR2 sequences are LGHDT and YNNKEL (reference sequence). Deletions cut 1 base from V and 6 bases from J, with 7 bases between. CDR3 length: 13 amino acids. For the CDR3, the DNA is TGTGCCAGCAGCCAAGTAAGCGGCAATGAGCAGTTCTTC. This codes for CASSQVSGNEQFF.

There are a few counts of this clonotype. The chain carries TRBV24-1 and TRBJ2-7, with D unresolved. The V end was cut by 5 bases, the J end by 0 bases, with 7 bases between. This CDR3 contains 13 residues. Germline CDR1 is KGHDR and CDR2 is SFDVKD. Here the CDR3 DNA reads TGTGCCACCAGTGCCTTGGACTCCTACGAGCAGTACTTC. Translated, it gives CATSALDSYEQYF.

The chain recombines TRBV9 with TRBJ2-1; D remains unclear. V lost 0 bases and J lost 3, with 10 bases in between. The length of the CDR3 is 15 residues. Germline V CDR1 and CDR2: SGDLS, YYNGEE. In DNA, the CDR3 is TGTGCCAGCAGCGTAGGGCCCTCGGGCTACAATGAGCAGTTCTTC. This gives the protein CASSVGPSGYNEQFF.

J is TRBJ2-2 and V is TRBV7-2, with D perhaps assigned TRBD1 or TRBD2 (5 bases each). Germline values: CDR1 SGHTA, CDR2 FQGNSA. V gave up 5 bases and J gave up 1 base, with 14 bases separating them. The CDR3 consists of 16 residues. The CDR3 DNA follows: TGTGCCAGCAGCCCCCGACCAGGGAGGAACACCGGGGAGCTGTTTTTT. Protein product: CASSPRPGRNTGELFF. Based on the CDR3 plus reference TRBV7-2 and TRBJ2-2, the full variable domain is GAGVSQSPSNKVTEKGKDVELRCDPISGHTALYWYRQSLGQGLEFLIYFQGNSAPDKSGLPSDRFSAERTGGSVSTLTIQRTQQEDSAVYLCASSPRPGRNTGELFFGEGSRLTVL.

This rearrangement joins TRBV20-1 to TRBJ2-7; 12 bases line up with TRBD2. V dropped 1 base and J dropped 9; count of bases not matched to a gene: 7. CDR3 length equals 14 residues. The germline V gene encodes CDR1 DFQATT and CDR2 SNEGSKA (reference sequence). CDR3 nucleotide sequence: TGCAGTGCTAGAGTGTGGACTAGCGGGATGGGGCAGTACTTC. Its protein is CSARVWTSGMGQYF.

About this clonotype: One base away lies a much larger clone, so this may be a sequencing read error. This chain's CDR3 is CASTLRGVGETQFF. The CDR3 DNA reads TGCGCCAGCACCCTGAGGGGGGTAGGGGAGACCCAGTTCTTC. The rearrangement uses TRBV10-2 and TRBJ2-5; D assignment may be TRBD1 or TRBD2 (6 bases each). The end of the DNA fits TRBJ2-1 better, so the J call may be wrong. The germline CDR1 and CDR2 sequences are WSHSY and SAAADI. There are 14 residues in the CDR3.

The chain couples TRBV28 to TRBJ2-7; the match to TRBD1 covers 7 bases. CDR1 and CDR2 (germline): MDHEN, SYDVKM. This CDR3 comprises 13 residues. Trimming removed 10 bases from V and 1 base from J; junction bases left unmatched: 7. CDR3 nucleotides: TGTGCCACCTCAGGGGGTGATTCCTACGAGCAGTACTTC. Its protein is CATSGGDSYEQYF.

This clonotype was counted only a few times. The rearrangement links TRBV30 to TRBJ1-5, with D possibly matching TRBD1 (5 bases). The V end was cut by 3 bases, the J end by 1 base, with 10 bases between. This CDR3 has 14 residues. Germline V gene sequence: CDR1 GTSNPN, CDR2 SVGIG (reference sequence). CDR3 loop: CAWRTGGSNQPQHF. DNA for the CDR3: TGTGCCTGGAGAACGGGGGGAAGCAATCAGCCCCAGCATTTT. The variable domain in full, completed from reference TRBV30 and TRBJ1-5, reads SQTIHQWPATLVQPVGSPLSLECTVEGTSNPNLYWYRQAAGRGLQLLFYSVGIGQISSEVPQNLSASRPQDRQFILSSKKLLLSDSGFYLCAWRTGGSNQPQHFGDGTRLSIL.

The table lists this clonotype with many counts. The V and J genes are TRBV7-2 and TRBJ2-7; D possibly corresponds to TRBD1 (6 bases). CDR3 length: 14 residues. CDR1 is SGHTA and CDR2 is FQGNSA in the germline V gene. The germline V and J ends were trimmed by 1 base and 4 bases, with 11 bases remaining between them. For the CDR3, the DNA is TGTGCCAGCAGCTTAGTTGGGGGCACTTACGAGCAGTACTTC. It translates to CASSLVGGTYEQYF.

Written as DNA, the CDR3 is TGTGCCAGCAGTTCCCGGACTAGCGGGAGATCGCAAGGGGAGCTGTTTTTT. Translating gives CASSSRTSGRSQGELFF. The chain combines TRBV12-3 or TRBV12-4 with TRBJ2-2; 13 bases agree with TRBD2. With 4 bases clipped from V and 8 bases from J, the junction kept 10 bases outside the gene matches. CDR3 size: 17 residues.

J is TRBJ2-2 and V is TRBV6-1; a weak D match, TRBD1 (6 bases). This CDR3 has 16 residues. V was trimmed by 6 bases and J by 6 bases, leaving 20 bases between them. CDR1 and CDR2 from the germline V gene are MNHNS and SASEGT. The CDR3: CASSSPGRGAAGELFF. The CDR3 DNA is TGTGCCAGCAGCTCCCCCGGCAGGGGCGCGGCCGGGGAGCTGTTTTTT.

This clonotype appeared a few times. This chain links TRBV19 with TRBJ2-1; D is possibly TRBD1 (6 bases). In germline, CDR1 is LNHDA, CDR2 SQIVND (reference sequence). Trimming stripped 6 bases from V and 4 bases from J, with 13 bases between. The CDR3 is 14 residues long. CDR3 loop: CASSRPDSYNEQFF. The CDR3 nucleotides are TGTGCCAGTAGCCGCCCGGACAGTTACAATGAGCAGTTCTTC. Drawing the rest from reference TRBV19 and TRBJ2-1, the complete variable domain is DGGITQSPKYLFRKEGQNVTLSCEQNLNHDAMYWYRQDPGQGLRLIYYSQIVNDFQKGDIAEGYSVSREKKESFPLTVTSAQKNPTAFYLCASSRPDSYNEQFFGPGTRLTVL.

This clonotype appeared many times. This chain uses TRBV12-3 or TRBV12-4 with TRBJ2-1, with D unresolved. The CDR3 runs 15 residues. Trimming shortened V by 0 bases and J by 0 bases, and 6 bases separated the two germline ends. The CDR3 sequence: CASSLAIGSYNEQFF. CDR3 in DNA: TGTGCCAGCAGTTTAGCCATCGGCTCCTACAATGAGCAGTTCTTC.

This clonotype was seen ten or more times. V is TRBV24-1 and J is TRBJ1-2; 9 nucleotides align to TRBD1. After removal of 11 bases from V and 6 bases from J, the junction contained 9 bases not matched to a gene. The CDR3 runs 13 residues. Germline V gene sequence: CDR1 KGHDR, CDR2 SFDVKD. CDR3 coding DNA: TGTGCCATCGGCGAAGGACAGGGGAATGGCTACACCTTC. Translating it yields CAIGEGQGNGYTF.

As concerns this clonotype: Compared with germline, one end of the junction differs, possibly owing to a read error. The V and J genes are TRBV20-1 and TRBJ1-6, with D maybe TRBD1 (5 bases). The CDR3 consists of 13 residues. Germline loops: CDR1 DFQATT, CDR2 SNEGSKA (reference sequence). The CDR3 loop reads CSVRLGGNSPLHF. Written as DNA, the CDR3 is TGCAGTGTTAGATTGGGGGGGAATTCACCCCTCCACTTT.

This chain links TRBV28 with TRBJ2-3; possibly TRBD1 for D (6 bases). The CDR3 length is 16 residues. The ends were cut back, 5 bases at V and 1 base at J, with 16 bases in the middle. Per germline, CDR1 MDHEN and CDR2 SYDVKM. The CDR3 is CASSPPDSPGTDTQYF. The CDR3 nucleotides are TGTGCCAGCAGTCCACCGGACAGCCCAGGCACAGATACGCAGTATTTT.

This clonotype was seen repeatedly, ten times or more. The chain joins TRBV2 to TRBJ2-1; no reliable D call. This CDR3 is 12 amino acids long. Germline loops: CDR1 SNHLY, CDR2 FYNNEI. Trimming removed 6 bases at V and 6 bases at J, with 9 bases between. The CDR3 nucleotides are TGTGCCAGCAGCCCCGAGCGCAATGAGCAGTTCTTC. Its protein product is CASSPERNEQFF.

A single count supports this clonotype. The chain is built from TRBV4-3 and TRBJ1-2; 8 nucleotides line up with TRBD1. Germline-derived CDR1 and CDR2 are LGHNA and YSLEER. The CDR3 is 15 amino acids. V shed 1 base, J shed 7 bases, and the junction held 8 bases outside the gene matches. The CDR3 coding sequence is TGCGCCAGCAGCCAAGTCCCAGGGGGCGACTCTGGCTACACCTTC. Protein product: CASSQVPGGDSGYTF.

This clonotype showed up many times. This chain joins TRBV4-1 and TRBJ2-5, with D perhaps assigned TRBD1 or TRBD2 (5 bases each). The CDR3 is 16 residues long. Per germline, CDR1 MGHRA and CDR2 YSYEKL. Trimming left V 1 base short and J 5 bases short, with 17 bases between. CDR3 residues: CASSQGRSMRGETQYF. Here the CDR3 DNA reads TGCGCCAGCAGCCAAGGACGAAGTATGAGGGGTGAGACCCAGTACTTC.

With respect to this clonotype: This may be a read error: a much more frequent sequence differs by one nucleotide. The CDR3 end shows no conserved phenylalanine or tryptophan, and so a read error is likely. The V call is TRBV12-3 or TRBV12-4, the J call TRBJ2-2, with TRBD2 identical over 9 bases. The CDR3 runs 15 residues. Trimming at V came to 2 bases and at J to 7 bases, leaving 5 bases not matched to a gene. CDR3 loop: CASSLPPSGIGELFL. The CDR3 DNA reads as TGTGCCAGCAGTTTACCCCCTAGCGGGATCGGGGAGCTGTTTCTT.